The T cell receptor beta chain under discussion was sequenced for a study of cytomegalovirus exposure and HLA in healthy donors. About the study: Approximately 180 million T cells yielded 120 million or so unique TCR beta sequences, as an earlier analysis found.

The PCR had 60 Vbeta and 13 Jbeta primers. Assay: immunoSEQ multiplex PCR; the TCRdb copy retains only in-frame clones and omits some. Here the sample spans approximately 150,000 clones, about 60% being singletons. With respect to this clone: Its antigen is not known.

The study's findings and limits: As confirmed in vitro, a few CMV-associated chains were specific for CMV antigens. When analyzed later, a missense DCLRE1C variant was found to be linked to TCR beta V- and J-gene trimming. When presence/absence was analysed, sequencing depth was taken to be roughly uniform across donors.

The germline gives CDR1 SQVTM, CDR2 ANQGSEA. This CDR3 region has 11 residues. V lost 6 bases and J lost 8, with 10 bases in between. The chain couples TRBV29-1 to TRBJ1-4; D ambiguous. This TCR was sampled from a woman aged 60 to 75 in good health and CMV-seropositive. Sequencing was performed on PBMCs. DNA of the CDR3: TGCAGCGTGGGCGCAGCCGAAAAACTGTTTTTT. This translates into CSVGAAEKLFF.